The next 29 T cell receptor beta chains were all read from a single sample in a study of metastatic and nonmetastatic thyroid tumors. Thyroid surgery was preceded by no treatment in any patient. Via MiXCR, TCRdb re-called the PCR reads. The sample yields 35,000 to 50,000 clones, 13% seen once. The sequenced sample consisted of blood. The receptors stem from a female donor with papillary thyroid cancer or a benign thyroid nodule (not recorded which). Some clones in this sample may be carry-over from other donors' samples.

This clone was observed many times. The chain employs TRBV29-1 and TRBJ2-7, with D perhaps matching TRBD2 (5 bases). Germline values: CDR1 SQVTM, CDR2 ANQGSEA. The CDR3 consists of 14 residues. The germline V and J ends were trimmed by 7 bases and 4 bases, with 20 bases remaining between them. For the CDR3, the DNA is TGCAGCGCCCGGGGTGGGCAGAAATTTTACGAGCAGTACTTC. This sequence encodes CSARGGQKFYEQYF.

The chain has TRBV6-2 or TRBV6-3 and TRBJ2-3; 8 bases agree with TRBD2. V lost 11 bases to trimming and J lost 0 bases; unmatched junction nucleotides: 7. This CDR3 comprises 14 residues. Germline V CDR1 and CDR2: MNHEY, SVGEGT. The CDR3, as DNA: TGTGCCGCCAAAGCTAGCGGGAGCACAGATACGCAGTATTTT. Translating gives CAAKASGSTDTQYF.

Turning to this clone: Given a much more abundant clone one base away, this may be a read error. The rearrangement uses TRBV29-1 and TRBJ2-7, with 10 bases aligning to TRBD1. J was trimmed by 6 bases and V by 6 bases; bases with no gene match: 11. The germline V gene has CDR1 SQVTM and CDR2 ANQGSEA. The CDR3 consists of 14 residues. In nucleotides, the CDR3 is TGCAGCGTCGTCTTCGGGGACAGGGGCTGCGAGCAGTACTTC. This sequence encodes CSVVFGDRGCEQYF.

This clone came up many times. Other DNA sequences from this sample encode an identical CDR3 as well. The chain's CDR3 is CASRNSGSTDTQYF. DNA for the CDR3: TGTGCCAGCCGAAATAGCGGTAGCACAGATACGCAGTATTTT. The rearrangement links TRBV7-3 to TRBJ2-3, with D perhaps matching TRBD2 (6 bases). The germline V and J ends were trimmed by 8 bases and 0 bases, with 12 bases remaining between them. The germline CDR1 and CDR2 sequences are SGHTA and FQGTGA. The CDR3 totals 14 residues.

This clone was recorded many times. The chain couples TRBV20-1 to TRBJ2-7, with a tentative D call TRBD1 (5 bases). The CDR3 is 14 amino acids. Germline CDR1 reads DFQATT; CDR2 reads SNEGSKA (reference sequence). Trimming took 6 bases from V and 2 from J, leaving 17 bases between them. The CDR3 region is CSALLGLSPYEQYF. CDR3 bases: TGCAGTGCCCTTTTGGGGCTTTCCCCCTACGAGCAGTACTTC.

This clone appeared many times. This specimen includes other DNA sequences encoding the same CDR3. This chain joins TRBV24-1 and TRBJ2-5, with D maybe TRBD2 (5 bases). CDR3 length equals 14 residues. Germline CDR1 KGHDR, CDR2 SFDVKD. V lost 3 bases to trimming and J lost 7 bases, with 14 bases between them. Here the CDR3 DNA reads TGTGCCACCAGTGATCGGCCCTACGGAGGGACCCAGTACTTC. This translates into CATSDRPYGGTQYF.

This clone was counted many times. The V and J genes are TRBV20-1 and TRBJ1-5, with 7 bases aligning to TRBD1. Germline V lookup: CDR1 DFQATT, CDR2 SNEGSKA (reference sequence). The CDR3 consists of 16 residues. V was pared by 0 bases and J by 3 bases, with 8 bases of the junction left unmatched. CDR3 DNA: TGCAGTGCTAGAGACCTTACCACAGGGGACAATCAGCCCCAGCATTTT. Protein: CSARDLTTGDNQPQHF.

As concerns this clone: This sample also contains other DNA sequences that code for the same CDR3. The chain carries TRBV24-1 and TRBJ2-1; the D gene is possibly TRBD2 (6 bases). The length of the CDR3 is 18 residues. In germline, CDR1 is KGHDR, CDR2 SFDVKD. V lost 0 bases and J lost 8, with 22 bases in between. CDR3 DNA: TGTGCCACCAGTGATTTGGGAGGGCGAGAGGGCCGAGGCGATGAGCAGTTCTTC. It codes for CATSDLGGREGRGDEQFF.

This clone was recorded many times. The CDR3 sequence: CASSSSETQYF. The CDR3 DNA reads TGTGCCAGCAGTTCGTCGGAGACCCAGTACTTC. The chain combines TRBV25-1 with TRBJ2-5, with D uncertain. In germline, CDR1 is MGHDK, CDR2 SYGVNS. The ends were cut back, 5 bases at V and 5 bases at J, with 6 bases in the middle. The CDR3 consists of 11 residues.

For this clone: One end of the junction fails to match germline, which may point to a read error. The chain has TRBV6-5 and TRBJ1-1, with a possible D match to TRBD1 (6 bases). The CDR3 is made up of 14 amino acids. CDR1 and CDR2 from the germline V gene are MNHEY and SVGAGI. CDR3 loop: CASSFYRANTEAFF. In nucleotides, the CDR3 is TGTGCCAGCAGTTTCTACAGGGCAAACACAGAAGCTTTCTTT.

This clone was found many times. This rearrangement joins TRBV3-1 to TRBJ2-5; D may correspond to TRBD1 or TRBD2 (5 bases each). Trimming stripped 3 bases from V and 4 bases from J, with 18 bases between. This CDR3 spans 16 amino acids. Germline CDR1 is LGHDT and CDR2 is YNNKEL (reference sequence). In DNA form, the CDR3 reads TGTGCCAGCAGCCAGGTCCGGGGCCTAAAGGGAGAGACCCAGTACTTC. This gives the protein CASSQVRGLKGETQYF.

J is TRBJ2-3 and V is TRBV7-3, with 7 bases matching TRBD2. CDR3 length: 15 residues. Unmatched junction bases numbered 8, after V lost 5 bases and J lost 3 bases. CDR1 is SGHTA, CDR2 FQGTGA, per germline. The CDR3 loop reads CASSPWGGPTDTQYF. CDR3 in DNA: TGTGCCAGCAGCCCTTGGGGAGGGCCTACAGATACGCAGTATTTT. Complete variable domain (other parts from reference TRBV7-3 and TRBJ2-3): GAGVSQTPSNKVTEKGKYVELRCDPISGHTALYWYRQSLGQGPEFLIYFQGTGAADDSGLPNDRFFAVRPEGSVSTLKIQRTERGDSAVYLCASSPWGGPTDTQYFGPGTRLTVL.

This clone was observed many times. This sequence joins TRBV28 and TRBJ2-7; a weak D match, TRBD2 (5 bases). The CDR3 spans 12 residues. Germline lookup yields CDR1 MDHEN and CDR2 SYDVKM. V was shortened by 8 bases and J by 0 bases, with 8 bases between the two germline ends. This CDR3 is CASSGVSYEQYF. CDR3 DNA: TGTGCCAGCTCCGGGGTCTCCTACGAGCAGTACTTC.

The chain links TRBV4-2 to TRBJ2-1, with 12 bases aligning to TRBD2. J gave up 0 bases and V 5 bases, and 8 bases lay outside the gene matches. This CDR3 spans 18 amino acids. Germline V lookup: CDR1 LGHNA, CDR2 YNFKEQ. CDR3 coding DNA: TGTGCCAGCAGCGACGAACTAGCGGGAGGCCCCTCCTACAATGAGCAGTTCTTC. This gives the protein CASSDELAGGPSYNEQFF.

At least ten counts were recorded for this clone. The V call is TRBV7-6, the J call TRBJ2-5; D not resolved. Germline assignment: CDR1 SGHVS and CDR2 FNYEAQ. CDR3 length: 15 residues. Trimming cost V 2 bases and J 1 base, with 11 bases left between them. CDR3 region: CASSLQPGPQETQYF. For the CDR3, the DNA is TGTGCCAGCAGCTTACAGCCGGGCCCCCAAGAGACCCAGTACTTC.

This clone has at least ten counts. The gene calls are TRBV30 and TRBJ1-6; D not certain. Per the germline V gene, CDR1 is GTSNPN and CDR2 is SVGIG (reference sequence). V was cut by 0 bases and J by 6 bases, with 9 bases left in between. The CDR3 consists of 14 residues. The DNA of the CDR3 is TGTGCCTGGAGTGTTTACAGTATTAATTCACCCCTCCACTTT. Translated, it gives CAWSVYSINSPLHF.

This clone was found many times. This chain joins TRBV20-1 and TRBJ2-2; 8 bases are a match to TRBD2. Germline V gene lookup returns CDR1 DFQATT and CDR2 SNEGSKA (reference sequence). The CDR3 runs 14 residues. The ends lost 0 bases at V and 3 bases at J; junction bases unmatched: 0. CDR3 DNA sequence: TGCAGTGCTAGAGAAGCGGGAGACACCGGGGAGCTGTTTTTT. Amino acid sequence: CSAREAGDTGELFF.

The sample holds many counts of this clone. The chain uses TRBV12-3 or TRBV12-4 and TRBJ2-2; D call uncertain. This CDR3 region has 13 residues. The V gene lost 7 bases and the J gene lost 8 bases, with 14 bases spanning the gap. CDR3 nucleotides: TGTGCCAGCACACTGAGGTCTTCAGGGGAGCTGTTTTTT. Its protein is CASTLRSSGELFF.

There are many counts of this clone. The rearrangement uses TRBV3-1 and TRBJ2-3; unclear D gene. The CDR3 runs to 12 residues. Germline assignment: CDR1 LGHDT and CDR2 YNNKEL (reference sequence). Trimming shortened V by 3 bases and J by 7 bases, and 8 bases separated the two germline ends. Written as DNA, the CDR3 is TGTGCCAGCAGCCAGCGCGAATATACGCAGTATTTT. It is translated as CASSQREYTQYF.

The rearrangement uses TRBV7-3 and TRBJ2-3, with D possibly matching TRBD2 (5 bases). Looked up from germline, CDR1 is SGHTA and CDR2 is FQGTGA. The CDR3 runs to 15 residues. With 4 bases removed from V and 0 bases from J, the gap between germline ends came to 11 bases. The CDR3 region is CASSSGWGSTDTQYF. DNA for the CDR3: TGTGCCAGCAGCTCGGGGTGGGGTAGCACAGATACGCAGTATTTT.

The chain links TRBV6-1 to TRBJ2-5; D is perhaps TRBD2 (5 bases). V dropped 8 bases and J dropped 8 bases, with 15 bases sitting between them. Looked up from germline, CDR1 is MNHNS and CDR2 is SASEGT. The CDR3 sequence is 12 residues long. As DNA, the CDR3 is TGTGCCAGCGCGACGGGAAAATATACCCAGTACTTC. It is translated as CASATGKYTQYF.

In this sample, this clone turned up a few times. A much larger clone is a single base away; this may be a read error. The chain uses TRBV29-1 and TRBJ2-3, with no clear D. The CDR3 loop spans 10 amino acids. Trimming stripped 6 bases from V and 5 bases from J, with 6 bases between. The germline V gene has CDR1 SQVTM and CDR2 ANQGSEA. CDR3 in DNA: TGCAGCGTCGACGTAGATACGCAGTATTTT. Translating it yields CSVDVDTQYF.

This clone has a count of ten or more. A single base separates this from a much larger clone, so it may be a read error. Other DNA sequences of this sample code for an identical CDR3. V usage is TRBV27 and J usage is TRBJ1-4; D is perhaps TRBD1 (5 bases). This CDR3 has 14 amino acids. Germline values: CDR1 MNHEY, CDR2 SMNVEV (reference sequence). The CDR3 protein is CASRWGRDNEKLFF. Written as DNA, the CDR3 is TGCGCCAGCCGGTGGGGCAGGGATAATGAAAAACTGTTTTTT.

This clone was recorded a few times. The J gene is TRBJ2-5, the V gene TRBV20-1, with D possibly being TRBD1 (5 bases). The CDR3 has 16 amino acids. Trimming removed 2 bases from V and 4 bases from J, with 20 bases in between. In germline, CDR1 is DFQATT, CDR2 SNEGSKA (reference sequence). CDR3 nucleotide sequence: TGCAGTGCTAGACCTTTTAGGCAGGGTTCATTAGAGACCCAGTACTTC. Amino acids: CSARPFRQGSLETQYF.

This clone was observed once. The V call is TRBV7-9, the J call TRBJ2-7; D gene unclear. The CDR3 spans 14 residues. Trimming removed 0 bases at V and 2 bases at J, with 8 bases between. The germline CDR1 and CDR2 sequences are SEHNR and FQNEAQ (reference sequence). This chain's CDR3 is CASSLAGWAYEQYF. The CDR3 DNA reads TGTGCCAGCAGCTTAGCGGGATGGGCCTACGAGCAGTACTTC.

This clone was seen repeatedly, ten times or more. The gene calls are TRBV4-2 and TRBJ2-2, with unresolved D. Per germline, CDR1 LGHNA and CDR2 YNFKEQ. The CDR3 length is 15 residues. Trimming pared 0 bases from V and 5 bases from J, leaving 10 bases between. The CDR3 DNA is TGTGCCAGCAGCCAAGATCATGGCAGTACCGGGGAGCTGTTTTTT. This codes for CASSQDHGSTGELFF.

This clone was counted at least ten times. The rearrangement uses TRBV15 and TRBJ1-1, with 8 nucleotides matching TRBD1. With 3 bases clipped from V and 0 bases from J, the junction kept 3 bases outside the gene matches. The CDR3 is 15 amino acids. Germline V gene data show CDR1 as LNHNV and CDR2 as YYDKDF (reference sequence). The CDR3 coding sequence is TGTGCCACCAGCAGGGGGGACAGGCTGAACACTGAAGCTTTCTTT. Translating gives CATSRGDRLNTEAFF. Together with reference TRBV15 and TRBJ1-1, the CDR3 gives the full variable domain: DAMVIQNPRYQVTQFGKPVTLSCSQTLNHNVMYWYQQKSSQAPKLLFHYYDKDFNNEADTPDNFQSRRPNTSFCFLDIRSPGLGDTAMYLCATSRGDRLNTEAFFGQGTRLTVV.

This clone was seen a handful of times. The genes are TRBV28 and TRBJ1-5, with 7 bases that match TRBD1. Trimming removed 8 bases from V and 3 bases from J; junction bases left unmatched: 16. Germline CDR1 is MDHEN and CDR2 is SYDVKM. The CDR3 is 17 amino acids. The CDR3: CASAPWGVDRDNQPQHF. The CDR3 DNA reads TGTGCCAGCGCCCCTTGGGGGGTTGACAGGGACAATCAGCCCCAGCATTTT.

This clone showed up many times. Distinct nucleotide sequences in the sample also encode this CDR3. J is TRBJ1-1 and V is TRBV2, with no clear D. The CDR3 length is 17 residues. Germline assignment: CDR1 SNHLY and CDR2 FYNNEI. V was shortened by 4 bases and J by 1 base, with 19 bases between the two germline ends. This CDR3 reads CASSVSGIYVSNTEAFF. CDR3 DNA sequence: TGTGCCAGCAGTGTATCCGGGATATACGTTTCGAACACTGAAGCTTTCTTT.